Each of the 24 T cell receptor beta chains below was sequenced from the same sample in a study of blood T cell repertoires in COVID-19. Assay: immunoSEQ multiplex PCR; the TCRdb copy retains only in-frame clones and omits some. The repertoire consists of about 91,000 clones, with roughly 71% occurring once and the leading ten covering around a tenth. The sequenced material came from peripheral blood. The source of these receptors is an elderly woman with acute or convalescent COVID-19.

This rearrangement joins TRBV3-1 (or the pseudogene TRBV3-2) to TRBJ1-5, with D possibly TRBD1 on 6 matching bases. V lost 8 bases and J lost 7, with 24 bases in between. This CDR3 has 16 amino acids. The germline gives CDR1 LGHDT, CDR2 YNNKEL (reference sequence). The CDR3 loop is CASAPVGGIHRQPQHF. Written as DNA, the CDR3 is TGTGCCAGCGCCCCCGTAGGGGGAATCCATCGACAGCCCCAGCATTTT.

J is TRBJ1-1 and V is TRBV7-2; 7 nucleotides agree with TRBD1. J was trimmed by 3 bases and V by 4 bases; bases with no gene match: 2. Germline V gene sequence: CDR1 SGHTA, CDR2 FQGNSA. This CDR3 has 13 residues. This CDR3 reads CASSSQGDTEAFF. The CDR3 DNA reads TGTGCCAGCAGCTCCCAGGGGGACACTGAAGCTTTCTTT.

The count of this clone is one. The chain is built from TRBV7-2 and TRBJ2-2; D is unresolved. The CDR3 sequence is 13 residues long. Trimming pared 5 bases from V and 1 base from J, leaving 5 bases between. Germline V gene data show CDR1 as SGHTA and CDR2 as FQGNSA. CDR3 protein: CASSLLNTGELFF. The CDR3 DNA reads as TGTGCCAGCAGCCTCCTGAACACCGGGGAGCTGTTTTTT.

The genes are TRBV5-1 and TRBJ1-2, with D maybe TRBD1 (5 bases). The CDR3 sequence is 13 residues long. Trimming shortened V by 5 bases and J by 6 bases, and 14 bases separated the two germline ends. The germline V gene has CDR1 SGHRS and CDR2 YFSETQ. CDR3 in DNA: TGCGCCAGCAGGACAGACAGTTCTGATGGCTACACCTTC. Protein sequence: CASRTDSSDGYTF. Drawing the rest from reference TRBV5-1 and TRBJ1-2, the complete variable domain is KAGVTQTPRYLIKTRGQQVTLSCSPISGHRSVSWYQQTPGQGLQFLFEYFSETQRNKGNFPGRFSGRQFSNSRSEMNVSTLELGDSALYLCASRTDSSDGYTFGSGTRLTVV.

The chain combines TRBV5-1 with TRBJ1-1; D is uncertain. The CDR3 is 14 amino acids. Germline V gives CDR1 SGHRS, CDR2 YFSETQ. V gave up 1 base and J gave up 1 base, with 8 bases separating them. CDR3 sequence: CASSLRFGNTEAFF. The CDR3 DNA reads as TGCGCCAGCAGCTTGCGGTTTGGGAACACTGAAGCTTTCTTT.

The chain joins TRBV9 to TRBJ1-1; the match to TRBD1 covers 8 bases. V lost 2 bases, J lost 1 base, and 4 bases stayed unmatched. The CDR3 totals 15 residues. Germline values: CDR1 SGDLS, CDR2 YYNGEE. CDR3 loop: CASSVLDRGNTEAFF. In DNA form, the CDR3 reads TGTGCCAGCAGCGTCCTAGACAGGGGGAACACTGAAGCTTTCTTT.

The chain joins TRBV18 to TRBJ1-5; a possible D gene is TRBD1 (5 bases). Looked up from germline, CDR1 is KGHSH and CDR2 is LQKENI. The CDR3 extends over 14 amino acids. The V end was cut by 1 base, the J end by 1 base, with 5 bases between. This CDR3 reads CASSPQGSNQPQHF. DNA of the CDR3: TGTGCCAGCTCACCACAGGGGAGCAATCAGCCCCAGCATTTT.

There are a few counts of this clone. This chain joins TRBV29-1 and TRBJ1-2, with TRBD1 as a possible D gene (5 bases). Trimming left V 3 bases short and J 3 bases short, with 8 bases between. Germline V gene data show CDR1 as SQVTM and CDR2 as ANQGSEA. The CDR3 runs 12 residues. In DNA, the CDR3 is TGCAGCGTTGAGGGGACTGACTATGGCTACACCTTC. Its protein product is CSVEGTDYGYTF.

This clone was counted only a few times. The chain employs TRBV5-5 and TRBJ1-1; possibly TRBD1 for D (6 bases). V shed 2 bases and J shed 10 bases, with 18 bases lying between them. The CDR3 has 14 amino acids. From germline, CDR1 is SGHKS and CDR2 YYEKEE (reference sequence). The DNA of the CDR3 is TGTGCCAGCAGCTTCTGGGACACCCCGGCGGGAGCTTTCTTT. Protein product: CASSFWDTPAGAFF.

This clone showed up just once. This rearrangement joins TRBV5-4 to TRBJ2-6; 7 bases match TRBD2. This CDR3 spans 17 amino acids. The germline V gene has CDR1 SGHNT and CDR2 YYREEE (reference sequence). V shed 5 bases and J 1 base; nucleotides not matched to a gene: 9. CDR3 amino acids: CASRSDPGGSGANVLTF. The CDR3 coding sequence is TGTGCCAGCAGGTCTGATCCGGGGGGATCTGGGGCCAACGTCCTGACTTTC.

The chain combines TRBV24-1 with TRBJ2-3; TRBD2 matches at 7 bases. Per germline, CDR1 KGHDR and CDR2 SFDVKD. The CDR3 has 13 amino acids. J gave up 6 bases and V 6 bases, and 5 bases lay outside the gene matches. The CDR3 DNA reads as TGTGCCACCAGTAGAAGCGGGGAGGATACGCAGTATTTT. As protein: CATSRSGEDTQYF.

This clone showed up just once. The CDR3 loop reads CASGLVIGAKNIQYF. The CDR3 DNA sequence: TGTGCTAGTGGTTTGGTAATCGGGGCCAAAAACATTCAGTACTTC. This chain connects TRBV12-5 to TRBJ2-4; no reliable D call. Germline assignment: CDR1 LGHNT and CDR2 FRNRAP. The CDR3 runs 15 residues. Trimming shortened V by 0 bases and J by 1 base, and 7 bases separated the two germline ends.

This chain connects TRBV4-2 to TRBJ2-3, with TRBD1 matching 8 bases. The CDR3 totals 17 residues. CDR1 is LGHNA, CDR2 YNFKEQ, per germline. V shed 0 bases and J 2 bases; nucleotides not matched to a gene: 7. The CDR3 region is CASSQDRGTGPTDTQYF. The CDR3 DNA reads as TGTGCCAGCAGCCAAGATCGAGGGACAGGACCCACAGATACGCAGTATTTT.

The chain combines TRBV27 with TRBJ2-1; 10 nucleotides line up with TRBD2. The ends lost 7 bases at V and 7 bases at J; junction bases unmatched: 10. The CDR3 extends over 15 amino acids. Germline loops: CDR1 MNHEY, CDR2 SMNVEV (reference sequence). CDR3 coding DNA: TGTGCCAGCAACCCCAGCGGGGGGGCCTCGAATGAGCAGTTCTTC. Its translation is CASNPSGGASNEQFF.

J is TRBJ2-2 and V is TRBV4-1, with a weak D call TRBD2 (6 bases). V was clipped by 4 bases and J by 6 bases, with 12 bases between them. CDR1 and CDR2 (germline): MGHRA, YSYEKL. This CDR3 has 14 residues. The CDR3 DNA follows: TGCGCCAGCAGCCCCACCTCGGGGGCCGGGGAGCTGTTTTTT. Its protein product is CASSPTSGAGELFF.

V usage is TRBV6-2 or TRBV6-3 and J usage is TRBJ2-5, with D possibly being TRBD1 (6 bases). CDR1 MNHEY and CDR2 SVGEGT come from the germline V gene. V was trimmed by 5 bases and J by 10 bases, leaving 17 bases between them. The CDR3 extends over 13 amino acids. This chain's CDR3 is CASSVTPQGGQYF. The CDR3 nucleotides read TGTGCCAGCAGTGTTACCCCCCAAGGGGGCCAGTACTTC.

The chain carries TRBV7-2 and TRBJ1-4, with 7 positions matching TRBD1. The V gene end was trimmed by 6 bases and the J gene end by 2 bases; junction bases not matched to a gene: 9. The germline V gene has CDR1 SGHTA and CDR2 FQGNSA. The CDR3 covers 16 residues. The CDR3 nucleotides read TGTGCCAGCAGTCCCAACTCAGGGGGGACTAATGAAAAACTGTTTTTT. It codes for CASSPNSGGTNEKLFF.

The chain combines TRBV7-8 with TRBJ2-6; 9 positions agree with TRBD1. V lost 3 bases to trimming and J lost 6 bases; unmatched junction nucleotides: 3. The CDR3 extends over 15 amino acids. Per germline, CDR1 SGHVS and CDR2 FQNEAQ. CDR3 sequence: CASSFRDREANVLTF. CDR3 DNA sequence: TGTGCCAGCAGCTTTCGGGACAGGGAGGCCAACGTCCTGACTTTC. The variable domain in full, with the rest retrieved from reference TRBV7-8 and TRBJ2-6, is GAGVSQSPRYKVAKRGQDVALRCDPISGHVSLFWYQQALGQGPEFLTYFQNEAQLDKSGLPSDRFFAERPEGSVSTLKIQRTQQEDSAVYLCASSFRDREANVLTFGAGSRLTVL.

This clone was counted between two and nine times. The chain joins TRBV7-2 to TRBJ2-7; 10 bases match TRBD2. CDR1 is SGHTA and CDR2 is FQGNSA in the germline V gene. This CDR3 has 14 residues. V was clipped by 2 bases and J by 2 bases; unmatched bases: 0. CDR3 sequence (DNA): TGTGCCAGCAGCTTAAGCGGGGGGGCCTACGAGCAGTACTTC. Translated, it gives CASSLSGGAYEQYF.

The gene calls are TRBV5-8 and TRBJ2-1; 8 nucleotides agree with TRBD1. The CDR3 length is 16 residues. The V segment lost 0 bases and the J segment 6 bases; nucleotides outside the gene matches: 8. Germline CDR1 is SGHTS and CDR2 is YDEGEE. CDR3 in amino acids: CASSLVQGAFGNEQFF. The CDR3 DNA reads as TGTGCCAGCAGCTTGGTCCAGGGGGCTTTTGGCAATGAGCAGTTCTTC. The entire variable domain, with the rest obtained from reference TRBV5-8 and TRBJ2-1, is as follows: EAGVTQSPTHLIKTRGQQATLRCSPISGHTSVYWYQQALGLGLQFLLWYDEGEERNRGNFPPRFSGRQFPNYSSELNVNALELEDSALYLCASSLVQGAFGNEQFFGPGTRLTVL.

This chain links TRBV6-2 or TRBV6-3 with TRBJ2-1, with 7 nucleotides matching TRBD1. Germline V gene lookup returns CDR1 MNHEY and CDR2 SVGEGT. The junction had 13 bases not matched to a gene; V was cut back by 6 bases and J by 2 bases. This CDR3 is 17 amino acids long. The CDR3 DNA sequence: TGTGCCAGCAGCCAGGGACAGATCCTCGCCGCCTACAATGAGCAGTTCTTC. It yields the protein CASSQGQILAAYNEQFF.

The chain employs TRBV23-1 and TRBJ2-3; possibly TRBD1 for D (5 bases). TRBV23-1 counts as an open reading frame of uncertain function. This CDR3 is 14 amino acids long. V was trimmed by 7 bases and J by 6 bases, leaving 17 bases between them. CDR3 amino acids: CASITGVTHDTQYF. The CDR3 DNA reads TGCGCCAGCATAACAGGAGTGACTCACGATACGCAGTATTTT.

The chain links TRBV6-4 to TRBJ2-1; 10 nucleotides agree with TRBD2. The CDR3 totals 13 residues. Germline assignment: CDR1 MRHNA and CDR2 SNTAGT. Germline trimming cut 6 bases from V and 15 bases from J; bases unmatched to any gene: 11. The CDR3 loop reads CASRPPSGSVLFF. DNA for the CDR3: TGTGCCAGCAGACCTCCTAGCGGGAGCGTCCTGTTCTTC.

This clone occurred a few times. The chain combines TRBV9 with TRBJ1-3, with a weak D call TRBD1 (6 bases). V lost 0 bases and J 3 bases, leaving 10 bases between the germline ends. Germline V gene lookup returns CDR1 SGDLS and CDR2 YYNGEE. The CDR3 covers 15 residues. The CDR3 DNA follows: TGTGCCAGCAGCGTAGATCAGGGGAATGGAAACACCATATATTTT. It is translated as CASSVDQGNGNTIYF.